The entry below describes one TCR beta chain. What it binds is unknown. This CDR3 spans 15 amino acids. V was pared by 4 bases and J by 1 base, with 7 bases of the junction left unmatched. Germline CDR1 is SGHNT and CDR2 is YYREEE (reference sequence). The method was immunoSEQ multiplex PCR; TCRdb's version includes in-frame clones alone and lacks a portion of them. The table lists 100,000 to 150,000 clones, 70% to 90% of them singletons, with 2.5% to 3.5% in the top ten. This record comes from a study of T cell responses to AZD1222 COVID-19 vaccine. Points from the study as a whole: Spike-specific TCR breadth and depth went up after people got two AZD1222 doses. It was only after the peak T cell response that any repertoires were sampled.

The receptor comes from an adult who received the AZD1222 COVID-19 vaccine. The chain joins TRBV5-4 to TRBJ1-2; 7 nucleotides agree with TRBD1. Sequenced here: peripheral blood, sampled 28 days after the second AZD1222 dose. The CDR3 here is CASSLRQGFNYGYTF. Here the CDR3 DNA reads TGTGCCAGCAGCCTTCGACAGGGCTTTAACTATGGCTACACCTTC.